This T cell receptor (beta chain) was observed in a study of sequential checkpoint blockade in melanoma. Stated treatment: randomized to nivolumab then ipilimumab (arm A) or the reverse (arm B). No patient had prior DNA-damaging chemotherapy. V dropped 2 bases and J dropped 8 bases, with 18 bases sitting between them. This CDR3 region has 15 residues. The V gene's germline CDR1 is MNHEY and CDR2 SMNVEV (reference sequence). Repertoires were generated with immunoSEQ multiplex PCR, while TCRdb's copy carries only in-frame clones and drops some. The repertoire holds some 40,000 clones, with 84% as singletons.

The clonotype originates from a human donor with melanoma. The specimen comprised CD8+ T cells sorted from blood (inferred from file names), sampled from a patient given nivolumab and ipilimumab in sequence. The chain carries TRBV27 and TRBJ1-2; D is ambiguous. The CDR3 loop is CASSLGGGPPDGYTF. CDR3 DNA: TGTGCCAGCAGTTTAGGTGGAGGGCCCCCAGACGGCTACACCTTC.